This TCR beta chain was captured by sequencing in a study of blood T cell repertoires in COVID-19. In germline, CDR1 is SGHRS, CDR2 YFSETQ. V dropped 0 bases and J dropped 2; count of bases not matched to a gene: 4. There are 15 residues in the CDR3. Repertoires were generated with immunoSEQ multiplex PCR, while TCRdb's copy carries only in-frame clones and drops some. Of roughly 120,000 clones listed, around 80% are singletons. The specimen sequenced was peripheral blood. The V gene is TRBV5-1, the J gene TRBJ2-7; 8 positions match TRBD1. The source of this sequence is a man aged 65-85 years with active or convalescent COVID-19. CDR3 coding DNA: TGCGCCAGCAGCTTGGGCCAGGGGGCGCCCTACGAGCAGTACTTC. Encoded protein: CASSLGQGAPYEQYF.